What follows describes a single TCR beta chain. Under the authors' procedure: Reference gene primer amplification yielded estimated nucleated cell counts. The assay was immunoSEQ multiplex PCR, and TCRdb's table has in-frame clones only and misses some. The DNA was the basis for D and trimming; V, J and clone size are from that table. The table has fewer than 70,000 clones, 78% seen once. This entry comes from a study of blood T cell repertoires in COVID-19. Overall study: Sites in the United States, Italy and Spain provided acute and convalescent COVID-19 samples. In each case, the material was cDNA or gDNA derived from T cells, B-cell-depleted T cells, or PBMCs.

The germline V gene encodes CDR1 SGHKS and CDR2 YYEKEE (reference sequence). The CDR3 is 13 residues long. After removal of 5 bases from V and 8 bases from J, the junction contained 6 bases not matched to a gene. The sequenced sample was peripheral blood. This clonotype was obtained from a human donor in a cohort sampled during active COVID-19. The chain couples TRBV5-5 to TRBJ1-2; 10 nucleotides agree with TRBD1. The CDR3 here is CASSTGTGDGYTF. The CDR3 DNA is TGTGCCAGCAGTACCGGGACAGGGGACGGCTACACCTTC.